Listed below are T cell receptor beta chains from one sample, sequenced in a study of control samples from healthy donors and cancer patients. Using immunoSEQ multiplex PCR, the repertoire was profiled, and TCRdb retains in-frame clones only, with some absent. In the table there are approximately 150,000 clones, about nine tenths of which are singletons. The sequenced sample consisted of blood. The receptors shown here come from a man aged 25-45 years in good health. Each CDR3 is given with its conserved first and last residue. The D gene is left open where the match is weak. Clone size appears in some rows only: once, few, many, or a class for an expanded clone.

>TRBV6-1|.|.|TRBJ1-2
CASSEVLSGGGYTF
TGTGCCAGCAGTGAAGTTTTGTCGGGGGGTGGCTACACCTTC
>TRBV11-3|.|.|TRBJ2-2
CASGASTGELFF
TGTGCCAGCGGAGCCTCCACCGGGGAGCTGTTTTTT
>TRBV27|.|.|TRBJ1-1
CASLGGTTEAFF
TGTGCCAGCCTGGGCGGTACAACTGAAGCTTTCTTT
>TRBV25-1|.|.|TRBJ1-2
CASSEYGDRTSHGYTF
TGTGCCAGCAGTGAATATGGGGATCGGACTTCCCATGGCTACACCTTC
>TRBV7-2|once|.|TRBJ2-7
CASSFGRGGDYEQYF
TGTGCCAGCAGCTTCGGGAGAGGGGGAGACTACGAGCAGTACTTC
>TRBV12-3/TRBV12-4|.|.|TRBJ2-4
CASSFDRNIQYF
TGTGCCAGCAGTTTCGACAGAAACATTCAGTACTTC
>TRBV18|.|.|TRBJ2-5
CASSPQTQETQYF
TGTGCCAGCTCACCCCAGACGCAGGAGACCCAGTACTTC
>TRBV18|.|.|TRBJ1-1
CASSPGIVEKAFF
TGTGCCAGCTCACCAGGGATCGTCGAAAAAGCTTTCTTT
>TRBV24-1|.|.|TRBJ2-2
CATSEGNTGELFF
TGTGCCACCAGTGAAGGGAACACCGGGGAGCTGTTTTTT
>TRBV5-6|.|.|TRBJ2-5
CASSFYQMGSQETQYF
TGTGCCAGCAGCTTTTATCAGATGGGGTCCCAAGAGACCCAGTACTTC
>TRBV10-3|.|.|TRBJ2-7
CATSGGRSYEQYF
TGTGCCACCTCTGGGGGACGATCCTACGAGCAGTACTTC
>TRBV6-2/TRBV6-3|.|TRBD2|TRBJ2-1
CASSRTIAGAGDYNEQFF
TGTGCCAGCAGCCGAACCATAGCTGGGGCGGGAGACTACAATGAGCAGTTCTTC
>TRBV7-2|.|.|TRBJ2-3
CASSLWDTQYF
TGTGCCAGCAGCTTATGGGATACGCAGTATTTT
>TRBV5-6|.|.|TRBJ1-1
CASSAGYGSGEAFF
TGTGCCAGCAGCGCCGGATACGGGTCGGGGGAAGCTTTCTTT
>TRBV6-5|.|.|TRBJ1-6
CASSHQGSPLHF
TGTGCCAGCAGTCACCAAGGTTCACCCCTCCACTTT
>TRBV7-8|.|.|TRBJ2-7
CASSLAKPTYEQYF
TGTGCCAGCAGCTTAGCTAAGCCCACCTACGAGCAGTACTTC
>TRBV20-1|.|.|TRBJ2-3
CSASLRGTDTQYF
TGCAGTGCTAGTTTACGAGGCACAGATACGCAGTATTTT
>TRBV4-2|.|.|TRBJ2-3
CASSQDLFLQFEVVTQYF
TGTGCCAGCAGCCAAGATCTCTTTTTACAGTTCGAAGTTGTTACGCAGTATTTT
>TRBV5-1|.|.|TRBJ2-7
CASSRGPRDGREQYF
TGCGCCAGCAGCAGGGGCCCCAGGGACGGTCGGGAGCAGTACTTC
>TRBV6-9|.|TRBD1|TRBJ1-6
CASSYRDSLEGTLHF
TGTGCCAGCAGTTATCGGGACAGTCTGGAGGGGACCCTCCACTTT
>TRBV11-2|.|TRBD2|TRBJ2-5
CASSKARASGSSRETQYF
TGTGCCAGCAGCAAAGCTCGGGCTAGCGGGAGTTCTCGAGAGACCCAGTACTTC
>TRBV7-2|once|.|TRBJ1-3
CASSLDENTIYF
TGTGCCAGCAGCCTCGACGAAAACACCATATATTTT
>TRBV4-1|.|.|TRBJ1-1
CASSQPSGAVNTEAFF
TGCGCCAGCAGCCAACCTAGCGGGGCTGTGAACACTGAAGCTTTCTTT
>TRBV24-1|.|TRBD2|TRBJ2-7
CATRLAGPSYEQYF
TGTGCCACCAGACTAGCGGGGCCGTCCTACGAGCAGTACTTC
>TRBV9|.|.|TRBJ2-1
CASSLRVPGHNEQFF
TGTGCCAGCAGCCTTAGGGTTCCGGGGCACAATGAGCAGTTCTTC
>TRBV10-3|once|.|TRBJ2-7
CAISEEARLYF
TGTGCCATCAGTGAGGAGGCAAGATTATACTTC
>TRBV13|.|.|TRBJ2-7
CASSLSTEQYF
TGTGCCAGCAGCTTAAGCACCGAGCAGTACTTC
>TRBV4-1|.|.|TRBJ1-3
CASSQDSLGNTIYF
TGCGCCAGCAGCCAGGACAGCCTTGGAAACACCATATATTTT
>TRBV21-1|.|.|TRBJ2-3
CASSKAKGLPSTDTQYF
TGTGCCAGCAGCAAAGCTAAAGGACTCCCTAGCACAGATACGCAGTATTTT
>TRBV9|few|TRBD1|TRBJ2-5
CASSVALQGTSQYF
TGTGCCAGCAGCGTGGCCCTACAGGGGACGAGCCAGTACTTC
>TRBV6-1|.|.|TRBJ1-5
CASSESTGNQPQHF
TGTGCCAGCAGTGAAAGTACGGGGAATCAGCCCCAGCATTTT